This TCR beta chain was found in a study of T-cell memory formation after mild COVID-19 (dated by TCRdb to the early 2020s). About the full investigation: Most TCR sequence clusters were specific to one of the two donors. In a couple of donors, T-cell clones that expanded and contracted after mild COVID-19 were tracked by sequencing TCRalpha and TCRbeta repertoires over time. Two young, previously healthy adult volunteers made up the cohort, one male and one female. Results and caveats for the whole study, not just this receptor: Some responding clones were detected in pre-infection memory, which suggested that pre-existing cross-reactive memory T cells had joined the SARS-CoV-2 response. Contracting CD4+ clones were located mainly in the CM and EM memory subsets, whereas CD8+ clones were found to be enriched in EMRA. Only a couple of mild cases were covered in the study, and larger cohorts including severe cases with pre-infection samples were considered necessary. The second-wave clones that peaked on day 37 were not confirmed to be SARS-CoV-2 specific. Clones contracting from day 15 to 85 had balanced CD4/CD8 phenotypes, while a second wave expanding from day 15 to 37 was biased towards CD4+.

Ficoll-Paque density gradient centrifugation was the method used to isolate PBMCs. On this clonotype itself: This receptor's antigen is unknown. Per-nucleotide qualities are absent, and no much larger clonotype sits a single base away.

Sequenced using an Illumina NovaSeq 6000. TCRalpha and TCRbeta cDNA libraries were constructed by 5'RACE with constant-segment primers, with sample barcodes and unique molecular identifiers being introduced. Trizol reagent was used to extract RNA from every sample. The libraries were amplified in two PCR steps, and the second step added a second sample barcode and Illumina TruSeq adapters. The libraries were sequenced on an Illumina NovaSeq using 2 x 150 bp paired-end reads. On the study's bioinformatics: Demultiplexing of reads and collapsing into UMI-guided consensus sequences were performed with migec v1.2.7. Using mixcr v2.1.11, UMI consensuses were aligned to TRA and TRB V and J templates and then assembled into clonotypes. Expanded or contracted clonotypes were those called significant by both edgeR and NoisET, with noise models trained on biological replicates. For edgeR calls, a false discovery rate-adjusted p below 0.01 and a log2 fold-change threshold of 1 were applied. PCA with hierarchical clustering of max-normalized trajectories of the 1000 most abundant clonotypes was used as exploratory dynamics analysis. The CD4 or CD8 phenotype of responding clones was assigned using the separately sequenced CD4+ and CD8+ repertoires. TCRdb's own reprocessing of the public reads used fastp at Q25 and MiXCR and kept productive beta chains. Each CDR3 protein appears once, grouped with its most common genes and DNA. The V and J calls and clone size come from TCRdb's table, not from the authors' own analysis. Here the sample has 340,000 or so distinct CDR3 sequences; 13% occur a single time. The top ten hold 20% to 25% of the sample.

The sequence was collected from a man between 18 and 35 years old who had mild COVID-19 (a few samples of this study predate the infection). The sample titles of this study are shuffled in the database, so cell type and time point are left out; the donor was told from shared clones. The sequencing sample was made of PBMCs or a T cell subset sorted from them (not recorded which).

The DNA sequence follows: TGTGCCAGCAGCTTATATCAGGGAGCTGGAAACACCATATATTTT. This sequence encodes CASSLYQGAGNTIYF. The V gene is TRBV7-9 and the J gene is TRBJ1-3; 5 matching bases give a weak D call of TRBD1. CDR3 length: 15 amino acids, cysteine to phenylalanine. Only the CDR3 region is kept as DNA, spanning 45 bases read in frame from base 1. V is pared back by 2 bases and J by 2 bases, with 10 bases lying between the germline termini. CDR1 and CDR2 (SEHNR, FQNEAQ) derive from the germline V gene (reference sequence).